A selection of T cell receptor beta chains follows, all from one sample in a study of blood T cell repertoires in COVID-19. TCRdb's table, derived via immunoSEQ multiplex PCR, lists solely in-frame clones and lacks some. Of 250,000 to 400,000 clones in the sample, approximately 89% were seen once. Sequencing was carried out using peripheral blood. The receptors were gathered from a woman in her thirties with COVID-19, enrolled during active disease. The CDR3 runs from the conserved cysteine through the conserved F or W. D genes are given only for firm matches. Expanded clones get a size class; other rows say once, few or many, or leave the size out.

J gene | D gene | clone size | V gene | CDR3 protein | CDR3 DNA
TRBJ1-1 | TRBD1 | NA | TRBV7-6 | CASSSSPGTGKAKNTEAFF | TGTGCCAGCAGCTCATCCCCCGGGACAGGGAAAGCCAAGAACACTGAAGCTTTCTTT
TRBJ2-2 | NA | NA | TRBV2 | CATLGDTGELFF | TGTGCCACCCTAGGAGACACCGGGGAGCTGTTTTTT
TRBJ1-2 | TRBD1 | NA | TRBV15 | CATSSYRGDYGYTF | TGTGCCACCAGCAGTTACAGGGGTGACTATGGCTACACCTTC
TRBJ2-7 | TRBD1 | NA | TRBV25-1 | CASRTGVEQYF | TGTGCCAGCCGGACAGGGGTCGAGCAGTACTTC
TRBJ1-5 | TRBD1 | once | TRBV6-5 | CASRRQGTRQPQHF | TGTGCCAGCAGGAGACAGGGGACAAGGCAGCCCCAGCATTTT
TRBJ2-3 | NA | NA | TRBV10-2 | CASRGGRTDTQYF | TGCGCCAGCAGGGGGGGTCGGACAGATACGCAGTATTTT
TRBJ1-1 | NA | NA | TRBV5-1 | CASSLDLRGTEAFF | TGCGCCAGCAGCTTGGACCTCCGGGGGACTGAAGCTTTCTTT
TRBJ1-1 | NA | NA | TRBV5-6 | CASSLVKEAFF | TGTGCCAGCAGCTTGGTTAAAGAAGCTTTCTTT
TRBJ1-1 | NA | NA | TRBV4-2 | CASSQSSIETEAFF | TGTGCCAGCAGCCAAAGCTCCATAGAGACTGAAGCTTTCTTT
TRBJ1-2 | NA | NA | TRBV6-5 | CASHRQGLGYGYTF | TGTGCCAGCCATCGTCAGGGACTCGGCTATGGCTACACCTTC
TRBJ1-1 | NA | NA | TRBV4-2 | CASSQDRLGGLNTEAFF | TGTGCCAGCAGCCAAGACAGACTGGGGGGTTTGAACACTGAAGCTTTCTTT
TRBJ1-5 | NA | NA | TRBV24-1 | CATSARGLSNQPQHF | TGTGCCACCAGTGCGAGAGGACTTAGCAATCAGCCCCAGCATTTT
TRBJ1-5 | NA | NA | TRBV15 | CATSRDRRGSNQPQHF | TGTGCCACCAGCAGAGACAGGCGGGGTAGCAATCAGCCCCAGCATTTT
TRBJ1-6 | NA | NA | TRBV25-1 | CASNGYGYSPLHF | TGTGCCAGCAACGGGTACGGTTATTCACCCCTCCACTTT
TRBJ1-2 | NA | once | TRBV4-2 | CASSQPSSNYGYTF | TGTGCCAGCAGCCAGCCCAGTTCTAACTATGGCTACACCTTC
TRBJ2-1 | TRBD2 | NA | TRBV3-1/TRBV3-2 | CASRGVSNEQFF | TGTGCCAGCCGGGGGGTGAGCAATGAGCAGTTCTTC
TRBJ2-3 | NA | NA | TRBV5-1 | CASHQGTDTQYF | TGCGCCAGCCATCAGGGGACAGATACGCAGTATTTT
TRBJ2-6 | TRBD2 | NA | TRBV27 | CASSLGGTGANVLTF | TGTGCCAGCAGCCTCGGGGGGACTGGGGCCAACGTCCTGACTTTC
TRBJ1-2 | NA | NA | TRBV5-5 | CASQEVTNYGYTF | TGTGCCTCCCAGGAGGTTACTAACTATGGCTACACCTTC
TRBJ2-7 | NA | NA | TRBV2 | CASSEAGTRGEQYF | TGTGCCAGCAGTGAGGCAGGGACTCGCGGCGAGCAGTACTTC